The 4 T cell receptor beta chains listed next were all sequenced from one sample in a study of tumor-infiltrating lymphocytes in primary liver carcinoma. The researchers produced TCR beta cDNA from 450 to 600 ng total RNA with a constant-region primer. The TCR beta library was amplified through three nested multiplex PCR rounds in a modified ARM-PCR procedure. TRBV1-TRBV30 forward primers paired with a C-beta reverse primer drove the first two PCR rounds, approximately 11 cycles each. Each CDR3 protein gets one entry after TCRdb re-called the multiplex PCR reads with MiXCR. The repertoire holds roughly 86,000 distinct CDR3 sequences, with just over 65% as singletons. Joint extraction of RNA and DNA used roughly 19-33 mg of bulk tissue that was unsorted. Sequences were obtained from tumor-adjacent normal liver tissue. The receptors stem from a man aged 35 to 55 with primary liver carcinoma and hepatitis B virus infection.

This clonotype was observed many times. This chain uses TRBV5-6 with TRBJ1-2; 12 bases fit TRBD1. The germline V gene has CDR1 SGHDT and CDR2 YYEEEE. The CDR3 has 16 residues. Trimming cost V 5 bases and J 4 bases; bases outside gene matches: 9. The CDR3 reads CASSQPGTGGIYGYTF. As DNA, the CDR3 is TGTGCCAGCAGTCAGCCCGGGACAGGGGGCATCTATGGCTACACCTTC.

DNA of the CDR3: TGTGCCAGCAGCTTGAGTTGGGACAGGGTCTACGAGCAGTACTTC. This gives the protein CASSLSWDRVYEQYF. The chain recombines TRBV11-2 with TRBJ2-7; 9 bases are shared with TRBD1. V shed 3 bases, J shed 3 bases, and the junction held 6 bases outside the gene matches. The germline CDR1 and CDR2 sequences are SGHAT and FQNNGV. The CDR3 runs 15 residues.

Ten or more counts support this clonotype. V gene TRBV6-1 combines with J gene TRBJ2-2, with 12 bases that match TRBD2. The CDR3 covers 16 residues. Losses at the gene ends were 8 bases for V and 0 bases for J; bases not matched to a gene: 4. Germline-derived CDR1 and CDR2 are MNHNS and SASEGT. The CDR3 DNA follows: TGTGCCAGCGGGGGACTAGCGGGCGCGAACACCGGGGAGCTGTTTTTT. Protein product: CASGGLAGANTGELFF.

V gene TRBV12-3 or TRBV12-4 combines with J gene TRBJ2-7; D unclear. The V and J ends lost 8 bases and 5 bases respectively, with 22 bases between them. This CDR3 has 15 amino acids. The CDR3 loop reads CASGHPSLPEDEQYF. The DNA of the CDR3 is TGTGCCAGCGGTCACCCGAGCCTCCCTGAGGACGAGCAGTACTTC.